These 7 T cell receptor beta chains originate from one sample sequenced in a study of T-cell reconstitution after alpha-beta-depleted transplantation in children. Unique molecular identifiers were incorporated during preparation of the TCRbeta library. TCRdb re-analysed the PCR reads in MiXCR, keeping a single row per CDR3 protein. The top ten hold roughly a tenth of the sample, which has a few hundred thousand distinct CDR3 sequences, 9.9% seen once. The sequences come from PBMCs from the stem cell graft donor, collected from the stem cell graft. The receptors come from a human donor who donated a stem cell graft to a child with SCID.

A few counts support this clonotype. The V and J genes are TRBV7-2 and TRBJ1-1; D call uncertain. Germline lookup yields CDR1 SGHTA and CDR2 FQGNSA. The V end was cut by 3 bases, the J end by 2 bases, with 13 bases between. CDR3 length: 15 residues. CDR3 coding DNA: TGTGCCAGCAGCTTTCTAGACGGAACAAACACTGAAGCTTTCTTT. Translating it yields CASSFLDGTNTEAFF.

There are many counts of this clonotype. The V and J genes are TRBV19 and TRBJ2-2, with D perhaps matching TRBD2 (7 bases). V shed 3 bases and J shed 6 bases, with 11 bases lying between them. Germline-derived CDR1 and CDR2 are LNHDA and SQIVND (reference sequence). This CDR3 comprises 14 residues. The CDR3 spells CASSMGGASGELFF. Here the CDR3 DNA reads TGTGCCAGTAGTATGGGGGGGGCCTCCGGGGAGCTGTTTTTT.

The table lists this clonotype with many counts. DNA for the CDR3: TGCAGTGCTTTCGCGGACAGTTACAATGAGCAGTTCTTC. It yields the protein CSAFADSYNEQFF. The chain links TRBV20-1 to TRBJ2-1; D possibly corresponds to TRBD1 (6 bases). This CDR3 contains 13 residues. Trimming stripped 5 bases from V and 4 bases from J, with 12 bases between. CDR1 is DFQATT and CDR2 is SNEGSKA in the germline V gene (reference sequence).

This clonotype has only a few counts. V and J are TRBV7-9 and TRBJ1-1, with 12 bases that match TRBD1. Trimming at V came to 5 bases and at J to 6 bases, leaving 7 bases not matched to a gene. This CDR3 comprises 15 residues. Germline V lookup: CDR1 SEHNR, CDR2 FQNEAQ (reference sequence). CDR3 sequence reads: CASSPWGTGGSEAFF. The CDR3 coding sequence is TGTGCCAGCAGCCCTTGGGGGACAGGGGGCTCTGAAGCTTTCTTT.

V is TRBV10-2 and J is TRBJ1-6; 9 positions match TRBD1. The CDR3 has 15 amino acids. Germline V CDR1 and CDR2: WSHSY, SAAADI. V lost 7 bases to trimming and J lost 7 bases; unmatched junction nucleotides: 8. The DNA of the CDR3 is TGCGCCAGCAACCCCACAGGGGGCTTCAATTCACCCCTCCACTTT. It codes for CASNPTGGFNSPLHF.

The gene calls are TRBV12-3 or TRBV12-4 and TRBJ2-1, with TRBD2 identical over 12 bases. The CDR3 length is 17 residues. Trimming at V came to 3 bases and at J to 2 bases, leaving 5 bases not matched to a gene. CDR3 DNA: TGTGCCAGCAGTTTCCCACTAGCGGGGGGTCCCTACAATGAGCAGTTCTTC. The encoded protein is CASSFPLAGGPYNEQFF.

V usage is TRBV10-1 and J usage is TRBJ1-1, with D perhaps matching TRBD1 (5 bases). Germline V gives CDR1 WNHNN, CDR2 SYGVQD (reference sequence). Trimming pared 6 bases from V and 1 base from J, leaving 6 bases between. CDR3 size: 12 residues. The CDR3 sequence is CASRGENTEAFF. The CDR3 DNA sequence: TGCGCCAGCAGGGGGGAGAACACTGAAGCTTTCTTT.